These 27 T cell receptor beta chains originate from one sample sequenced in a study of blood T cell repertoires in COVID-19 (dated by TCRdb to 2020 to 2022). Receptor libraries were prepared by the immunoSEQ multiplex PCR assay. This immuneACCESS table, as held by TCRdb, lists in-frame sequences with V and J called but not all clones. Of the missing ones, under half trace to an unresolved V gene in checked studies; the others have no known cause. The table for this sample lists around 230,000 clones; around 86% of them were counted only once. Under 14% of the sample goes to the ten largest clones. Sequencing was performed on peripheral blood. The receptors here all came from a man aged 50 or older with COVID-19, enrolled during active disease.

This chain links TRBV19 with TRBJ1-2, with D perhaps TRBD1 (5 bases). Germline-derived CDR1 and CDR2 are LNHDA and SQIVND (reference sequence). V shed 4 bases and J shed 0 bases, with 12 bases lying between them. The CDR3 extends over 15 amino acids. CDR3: CASSTAGRPNYGYTF. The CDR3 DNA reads TGTGCCAGTAGTACCGCGGGACGCCCTAACTATGGCTACACCTTC.

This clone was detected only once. The CDR3, as DNA: TGTGCCAGCAGTCCTCAAGACAGGGTGGGCGATGAGCAGTTCTTC. Protein: CASSPQDRVGDEQFF. The V call is TRBV28, the J call TRBJ2-1, with 7 bases that match TRBD1. Unmatched junction bases numbered 12, after V lost 5 bases and J lost 8 bases. This CDR3 region has 15 residues. From germline, CDR1 is MDHEN and CDR2 SYDVKM.

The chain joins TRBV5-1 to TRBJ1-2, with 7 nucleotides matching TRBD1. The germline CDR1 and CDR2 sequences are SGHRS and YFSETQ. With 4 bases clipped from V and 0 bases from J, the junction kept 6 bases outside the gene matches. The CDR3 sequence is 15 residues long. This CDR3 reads CASSRTGDPNYGYTF. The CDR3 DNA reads TGCGCCAGCAGCAGAACAGGGGATCCTAACTATGGCTACACCTTC.

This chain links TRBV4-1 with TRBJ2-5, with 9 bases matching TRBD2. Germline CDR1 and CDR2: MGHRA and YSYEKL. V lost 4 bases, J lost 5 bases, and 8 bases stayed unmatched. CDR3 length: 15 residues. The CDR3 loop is CASSPLAGGQETQYF. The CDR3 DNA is TGCGCCAGCAGCCCATTGGCGGGGGGGCAGGAGACCCAGTACTTC.

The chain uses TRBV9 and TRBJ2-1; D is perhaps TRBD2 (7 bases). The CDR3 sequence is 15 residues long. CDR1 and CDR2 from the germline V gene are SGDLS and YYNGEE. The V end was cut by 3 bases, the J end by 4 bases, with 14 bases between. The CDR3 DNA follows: TGTGCCAGCAGCGGAGGGAGGGGGGCTTACAATGAGCAGTTCTTC. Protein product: CASSGGRGAYNEQFF.

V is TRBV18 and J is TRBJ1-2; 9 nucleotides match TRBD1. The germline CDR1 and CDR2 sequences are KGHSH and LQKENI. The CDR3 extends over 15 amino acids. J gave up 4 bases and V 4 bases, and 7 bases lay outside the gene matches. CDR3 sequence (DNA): TGTGCCAGCTCACAAGAACAGGGGGCCCTCTATGGCTACACCTTC. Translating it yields CASSQEQGALYGYTF.

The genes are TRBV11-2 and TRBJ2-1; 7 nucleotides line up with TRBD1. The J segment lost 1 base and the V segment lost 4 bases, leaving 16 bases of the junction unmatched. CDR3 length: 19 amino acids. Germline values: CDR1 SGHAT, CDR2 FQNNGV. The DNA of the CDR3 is TGTGCCAGCAGCTCCTACCCCAATAGACAGGGCTCATCCTACAATGAGCAGTTCTTC. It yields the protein CASSSYPNRQGSSYNEQFF.

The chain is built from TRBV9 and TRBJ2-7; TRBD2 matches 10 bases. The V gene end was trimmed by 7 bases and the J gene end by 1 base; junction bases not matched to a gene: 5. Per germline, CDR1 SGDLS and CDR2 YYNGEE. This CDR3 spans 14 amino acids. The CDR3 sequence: CASSTTSGSYEQYF. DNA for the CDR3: TGTGCCAGCTCTACGACTAGCGGGTCCTACGAGCAGTACTTC.

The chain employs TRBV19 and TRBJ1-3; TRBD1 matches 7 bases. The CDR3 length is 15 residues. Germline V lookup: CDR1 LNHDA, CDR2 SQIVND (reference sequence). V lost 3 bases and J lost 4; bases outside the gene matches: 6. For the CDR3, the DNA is TGTGCCAGTAGTATGGAGGGGGCAGGGGGAAACACCATATATTTT. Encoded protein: CASSMEGAGGNTIYF.

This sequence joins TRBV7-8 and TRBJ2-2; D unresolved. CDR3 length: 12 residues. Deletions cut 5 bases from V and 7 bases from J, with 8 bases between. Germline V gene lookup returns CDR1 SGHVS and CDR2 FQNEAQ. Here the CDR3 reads CASSPRVGELFF. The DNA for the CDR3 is TGTGCCAGCAGCCCTCGCGTCGGGGAGCTGTTTTTT.

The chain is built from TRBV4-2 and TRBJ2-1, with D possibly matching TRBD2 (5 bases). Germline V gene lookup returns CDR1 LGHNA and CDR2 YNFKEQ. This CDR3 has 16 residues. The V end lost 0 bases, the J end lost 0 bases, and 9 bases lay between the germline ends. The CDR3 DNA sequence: TGTGCCAGCAGCCAAGAGGCTGGGAGCTCCTACAATGAGCAGTTCTTC. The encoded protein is CASSQEAGSSYNEQFF.

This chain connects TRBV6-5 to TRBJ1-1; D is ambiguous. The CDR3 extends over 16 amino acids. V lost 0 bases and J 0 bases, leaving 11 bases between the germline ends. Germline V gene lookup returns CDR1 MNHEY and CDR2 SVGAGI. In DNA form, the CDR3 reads TGTGCCAGCAGTTACTCGATTCTAAGAATGAACACTGAAGCTTTCTTT. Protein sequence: CASSYSILRMNTEAFF.

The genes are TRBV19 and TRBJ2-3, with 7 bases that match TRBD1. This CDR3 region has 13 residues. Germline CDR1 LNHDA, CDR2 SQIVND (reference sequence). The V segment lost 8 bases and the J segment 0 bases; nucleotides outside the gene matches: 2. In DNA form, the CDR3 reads TGTGCCAGTGGACAGGCTAGCACAGATACGCAGTATTTT. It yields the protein CASGQASTDTQYF.

This CDR3 is CASSPGTSGGHEQYF. The CDR3 DNA sequence: TGTGCCAGCAGCCCCGGGACTAGCGGGGGCCACGAGCAGTACTTC. The V and J genes are TRBV11-2 and TRBJ2-7, with 14 bases lining up with TRBD2. Germline V gene lookup returns CDR1 SGHAT and CDR2 FQNNGV. Trimming removed 5 bases from V and 5 bases from J; junction bases left unmatched: 5. The CDR3 contains 15 residues.

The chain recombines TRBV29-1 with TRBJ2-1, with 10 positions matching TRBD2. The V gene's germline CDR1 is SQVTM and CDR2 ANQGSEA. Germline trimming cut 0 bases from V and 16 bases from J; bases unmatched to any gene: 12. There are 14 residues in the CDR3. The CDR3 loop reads CSVEDRASGSIGFF. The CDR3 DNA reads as TGCAGCGTTGAAGATCGGGCTAGCGGGAGCATCGGCTTCTTC.

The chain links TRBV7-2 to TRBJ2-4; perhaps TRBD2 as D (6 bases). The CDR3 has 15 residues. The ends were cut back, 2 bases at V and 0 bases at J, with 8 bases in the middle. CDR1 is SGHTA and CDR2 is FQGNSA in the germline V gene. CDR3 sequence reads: CASSLKGGAKNIQYF. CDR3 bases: TGTGCCAGCAGCTTAAAGGGAGGAGCCAAAAACATTCAGTACTTC.

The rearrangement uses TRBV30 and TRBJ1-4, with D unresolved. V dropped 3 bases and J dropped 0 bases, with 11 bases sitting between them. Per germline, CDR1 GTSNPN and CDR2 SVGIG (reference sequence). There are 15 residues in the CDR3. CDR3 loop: CAWSENSATNEKLFF. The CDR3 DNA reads TGTGCCTGGAGCGAAAACTCGGCAACTAATGAAAAACTGTTTTTT.

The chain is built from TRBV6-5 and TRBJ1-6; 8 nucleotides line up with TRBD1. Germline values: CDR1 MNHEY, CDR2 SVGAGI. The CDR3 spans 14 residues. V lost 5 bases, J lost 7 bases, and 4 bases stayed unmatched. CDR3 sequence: CASSNGQGNSPLHF. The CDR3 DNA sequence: TGTGCCAGCAGTAATGGACAGGGCAATTCACCCCTCCACTTT.

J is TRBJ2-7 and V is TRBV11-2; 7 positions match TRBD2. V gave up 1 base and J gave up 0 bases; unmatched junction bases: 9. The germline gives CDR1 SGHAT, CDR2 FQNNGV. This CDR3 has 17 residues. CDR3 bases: TGTGCCAGCAGCTTAGGTTCAGGTGGGAGGGCCTCCTACGAGCAGTACTTC. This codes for CASSLGSGGRASYEQYF. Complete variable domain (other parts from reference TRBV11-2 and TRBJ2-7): EAGVAQSPRYKIIEKRQSVAFWCNPISGHATLYWYQQILGQGPKLLIQFQNNGVVDDSQLPKDRFSAERLKGVDSTLKIQPAKLEDSAVYLCASSLGSGGRASYEQYFGPGTRLTVT.

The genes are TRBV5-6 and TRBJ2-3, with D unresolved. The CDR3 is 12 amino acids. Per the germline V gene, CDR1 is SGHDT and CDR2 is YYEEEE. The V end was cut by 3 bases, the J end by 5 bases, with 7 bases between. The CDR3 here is CASSYPGDTQYF. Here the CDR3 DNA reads TGTGCCAGCAGCTATCCAGGAGATACGCAGTATTTT.

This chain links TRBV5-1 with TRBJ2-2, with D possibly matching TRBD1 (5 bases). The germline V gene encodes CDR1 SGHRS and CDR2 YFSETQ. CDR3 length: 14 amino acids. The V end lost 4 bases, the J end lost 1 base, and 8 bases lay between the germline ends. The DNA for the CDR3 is TGCGCCAGCAGCACTACAGGGAACACCGGGGAGCTGTTTTTT. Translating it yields CASSTTGNTGELFF.

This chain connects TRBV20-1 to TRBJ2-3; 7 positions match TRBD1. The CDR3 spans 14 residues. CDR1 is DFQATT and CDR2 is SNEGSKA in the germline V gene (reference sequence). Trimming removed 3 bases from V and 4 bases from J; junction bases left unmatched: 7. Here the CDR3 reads CSASWDSNADTQYF. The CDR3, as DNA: TGCAGTGCTAGTTGGGACAGTAACGCAGATACGCAGTATTTT.

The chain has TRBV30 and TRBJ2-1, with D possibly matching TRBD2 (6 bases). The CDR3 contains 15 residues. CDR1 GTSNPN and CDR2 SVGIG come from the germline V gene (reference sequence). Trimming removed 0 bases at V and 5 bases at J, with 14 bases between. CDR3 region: CAWSVKLGLNNEQFF. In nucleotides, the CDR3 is TGTGCCTGGAGTGTGAAGCTGGGACTGAACAATGAGCAGTTCTTC. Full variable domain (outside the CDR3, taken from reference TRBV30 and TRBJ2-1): SQTIHQWPATLVQPVGSPLSLECTVEGTSNPNLYWYRQAAGRGLQLLFYSVGIGQISSEVPQNLSASRPQDRQFILSSKKLLLSDSGFYLCAWSVKLGLNNEQFFGPGTRLTVL.

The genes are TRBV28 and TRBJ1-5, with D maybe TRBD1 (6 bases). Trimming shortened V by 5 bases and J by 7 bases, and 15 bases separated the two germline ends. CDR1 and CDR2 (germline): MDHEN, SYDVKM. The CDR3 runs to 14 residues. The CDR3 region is CASSIQGSGQPQHF. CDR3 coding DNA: TGTGCCAGCAGTATACAGGGATCGGGGCAGCCCCAGCATTTT.

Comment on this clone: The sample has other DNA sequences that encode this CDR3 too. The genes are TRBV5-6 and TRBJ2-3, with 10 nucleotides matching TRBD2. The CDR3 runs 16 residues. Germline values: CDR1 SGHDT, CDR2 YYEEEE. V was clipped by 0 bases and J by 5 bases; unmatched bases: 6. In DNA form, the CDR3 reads TGTGCCAGCAGCTTGGGTCTAGCGGGGGTTGGAGATACGCAGTATTTT. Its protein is CASSLGLAGVGDTQYF. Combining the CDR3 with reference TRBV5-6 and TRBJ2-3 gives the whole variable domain DAGVTQSPTHLIKTRGQQVTLRCSPKSGHDTVSWYQQALGQGPQFIFQYYEEEERQRGNFPDRFSGHQFPNYSSELNVNALLLGDSALYLCASSLGLAGVGDTQYFGPGTRLTVL.

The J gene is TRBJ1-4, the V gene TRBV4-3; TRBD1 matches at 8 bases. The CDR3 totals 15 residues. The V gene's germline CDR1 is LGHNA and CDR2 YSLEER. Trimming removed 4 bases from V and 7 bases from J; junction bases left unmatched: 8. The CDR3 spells CASSPGQGESEKLFF. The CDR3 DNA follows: TGCGCCAGCAGCCCCGGACAGGGTGAGAGTGAAAAACTGTTTTTT.

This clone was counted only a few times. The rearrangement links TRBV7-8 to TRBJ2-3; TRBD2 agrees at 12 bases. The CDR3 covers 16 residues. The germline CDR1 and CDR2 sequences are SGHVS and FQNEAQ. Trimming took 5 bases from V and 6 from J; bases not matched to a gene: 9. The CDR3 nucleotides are TGTGCCAGCAGCGTGCAGACTAGCGGGGGTGCGGATACGCAGTATTTT. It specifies CASSVQTSGGADTQYF.